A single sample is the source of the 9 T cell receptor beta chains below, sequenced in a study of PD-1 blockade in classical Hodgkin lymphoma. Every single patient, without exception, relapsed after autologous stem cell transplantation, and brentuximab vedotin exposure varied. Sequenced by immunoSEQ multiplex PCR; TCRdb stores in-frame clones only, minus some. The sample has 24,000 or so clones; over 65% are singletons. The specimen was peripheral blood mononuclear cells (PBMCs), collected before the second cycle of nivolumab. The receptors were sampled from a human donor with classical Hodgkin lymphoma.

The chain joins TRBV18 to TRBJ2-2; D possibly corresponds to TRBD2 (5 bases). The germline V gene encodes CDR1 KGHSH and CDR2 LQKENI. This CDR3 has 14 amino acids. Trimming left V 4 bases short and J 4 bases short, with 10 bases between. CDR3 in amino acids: CASSQSGITGELFF. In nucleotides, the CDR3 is TGTGCCAGCTCACAGTCCGGGATCACCGGGGAGCTGTTTTTT.

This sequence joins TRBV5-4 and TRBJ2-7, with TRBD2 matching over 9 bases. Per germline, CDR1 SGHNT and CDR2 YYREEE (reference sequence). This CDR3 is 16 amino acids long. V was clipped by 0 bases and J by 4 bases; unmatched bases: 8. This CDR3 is CASSLGFAGGKYEQYF. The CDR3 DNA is TGTGCCAGCAGCTTGGGATTCGCGGGAGGGAAGTACGAGCAGTACTTC.

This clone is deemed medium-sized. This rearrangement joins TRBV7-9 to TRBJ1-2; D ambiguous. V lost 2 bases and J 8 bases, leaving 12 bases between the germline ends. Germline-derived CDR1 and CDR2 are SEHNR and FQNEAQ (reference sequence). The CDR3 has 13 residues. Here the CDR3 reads CASSLSVGGGYTF. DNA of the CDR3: TGTGCCAGCAGCTTATCGGTGGGAGGAGGCTACACCTTC.

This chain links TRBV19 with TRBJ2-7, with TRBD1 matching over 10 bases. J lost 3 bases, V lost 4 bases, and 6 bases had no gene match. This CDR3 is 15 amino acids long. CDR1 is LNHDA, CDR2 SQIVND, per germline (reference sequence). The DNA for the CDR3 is TGTGCCAGTAGTAGGGGACAGGGGTTTTTCTACGAGCAGTACTTC. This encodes CASSRGQGFFYEQYF.

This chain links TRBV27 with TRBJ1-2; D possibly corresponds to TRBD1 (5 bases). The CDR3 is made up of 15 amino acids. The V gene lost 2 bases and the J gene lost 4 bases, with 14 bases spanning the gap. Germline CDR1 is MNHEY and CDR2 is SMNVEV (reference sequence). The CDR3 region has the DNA TGTGCCAGCAGTTTAAGCCCCACAGGCAGCTATGGCTACACCTTC. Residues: CASSLSPTGSYGYTF.

CDR3 in DNA: TGTGCCTGGGACAACGGACAGGGAGGGATTGAAGCTTTCTTT. Translating it yields CAWDNGQGGIEAFF. This sequence joins TRBV30 and TRBJ1-1, with 8 bases identical to TRBD1. Unmatched junction bases numbered 12, after V lost 5 bases and J lost 7 bases. Germline-derived CDR1 and CDR2 are GTSNPN and SVGIG (reference sequence). The CDR3 runs 14 residues. Drawing the rest from reference TRBV30 and TRBJ1-1, the complete variable domain is SQTIHQWPATLVQPVGSPLSLECTVEGTSNPNLYWYRQAAGRGLQLLFYSVGIGQISSEVPQNLSASRPQDRQFILSSKKLLLSDSGFYLCAWDNGQGGIEAFFGQGTRLTVV.

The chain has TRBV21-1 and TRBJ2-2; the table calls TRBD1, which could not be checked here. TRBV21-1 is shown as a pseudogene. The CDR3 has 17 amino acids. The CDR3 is CASSKAPGQYYTGELFF. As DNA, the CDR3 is TGTGCCAGCAGCAAAGCCCCGGGACAGTACTACACCGGGGAGCTGTTTTTT.

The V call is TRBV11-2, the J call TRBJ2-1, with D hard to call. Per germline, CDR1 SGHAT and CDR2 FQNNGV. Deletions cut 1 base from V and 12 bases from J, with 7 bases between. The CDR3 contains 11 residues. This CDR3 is CASSLGSGQFF. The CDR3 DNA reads TGTGCCAGCAGCTTAGGGTCTGGGCAGTTCTTC.

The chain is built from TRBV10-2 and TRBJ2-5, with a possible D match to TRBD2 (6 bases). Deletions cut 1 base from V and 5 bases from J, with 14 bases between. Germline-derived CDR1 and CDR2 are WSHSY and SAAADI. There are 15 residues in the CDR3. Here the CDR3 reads CASSEWASARETQYF. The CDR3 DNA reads TGCGCCAGCAGTGAGTGGGCTAGCGCGAGGGAGACCCAGTACTTC.